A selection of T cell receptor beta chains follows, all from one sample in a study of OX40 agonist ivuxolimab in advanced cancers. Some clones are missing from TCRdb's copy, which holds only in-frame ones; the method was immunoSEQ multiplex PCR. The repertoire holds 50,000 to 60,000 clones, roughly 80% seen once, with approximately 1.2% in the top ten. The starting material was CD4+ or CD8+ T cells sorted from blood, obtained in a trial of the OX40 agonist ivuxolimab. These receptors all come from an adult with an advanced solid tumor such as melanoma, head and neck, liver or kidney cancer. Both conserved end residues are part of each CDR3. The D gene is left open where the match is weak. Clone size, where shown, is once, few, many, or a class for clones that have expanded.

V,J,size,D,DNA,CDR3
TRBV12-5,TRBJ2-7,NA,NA,TGTGCTAGTGGTTTGACCAGTACAGGTCGAGACGAGCAGTACTTC,CASGLTSTGRDEQYF
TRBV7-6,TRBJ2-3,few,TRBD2,TGTGCCAGCAGCTTAGCCCCTATGGTGCGGCGGGGGACCACAGATACGCAGTATTTT,CASSLAPMVRRGTTDTQYF
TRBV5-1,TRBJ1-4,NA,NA,TGCGCCAGCAGCTTGGCTTCAACTAATGAAAAACTGTTTTTT,CASSLASTNEKLFF
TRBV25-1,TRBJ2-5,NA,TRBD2,TGTGCCAGCAGTGAATTCAGCGGGGGACTCAGTCAAGAGACCCAGTACTTC,CASSEFSGGLSQETQYF
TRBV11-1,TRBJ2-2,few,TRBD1,TGTGCCTGCATGCCGGGACAGGGGGCAATCGGGGAGCTGTTTTTT,CACMPGQGAIGELFF
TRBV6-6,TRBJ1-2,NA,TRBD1,TGTGCCAGCAACCGACAGGGGCCCTATGGCTACACCTTC,CASNRQGPYGYTF
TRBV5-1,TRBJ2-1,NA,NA,TGCGCCAGCAGCTGGGGACGGTTCCGCTTCTACAATGAGCAGTTCTTC,CASSWGRFRFYNEQFF
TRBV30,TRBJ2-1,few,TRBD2,TGTGCCTGGCGACCCCCGGGACTAGGTCGCTATGAGCAGTTCTTC,CAWRPPGLGRYEQFF
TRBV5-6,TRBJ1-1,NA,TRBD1,TGTGCCAGCAGCCGAACGGACAGGGGATGGACTGAAGCTTTCTTT,CASSRTDRGWTEAFF
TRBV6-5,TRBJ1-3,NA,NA,TGTGCCAGCAGTTACGAGGGGAGCTCTGGAAACACCATATATTTT,CASSYEGSSGNTIYF
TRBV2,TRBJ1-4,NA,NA,TGTGCCAGCAGTGTCAGGGTAGAAAAACTGTTTTTT,CASSVRVEKLFF
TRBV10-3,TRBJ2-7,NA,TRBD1,TGTGCCATCAGCGGACAGGAGTACGAGCAGTACTTC,CAISGQEYEQYF
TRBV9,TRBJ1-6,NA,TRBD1,TGTGCCAGCAGCGTAGCGGGGACAGGGGATTCACCCCTCCACTTT,CASSVAGTGDSPLHF
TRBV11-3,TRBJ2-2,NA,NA,TGTGCCAGCAGCCGGACTATGAACACCGGGGAGCTGTTTTTT,CASSRTMNTGELFF
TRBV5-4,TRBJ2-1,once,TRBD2,TGTGCCAGCAGCTCCGGACTAGCGGATGAGCAGTTCTTC,CASSSGLADEQFF
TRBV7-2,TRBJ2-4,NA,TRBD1,TGTGCTCTCAGGGACAGTCCCGATAGGAGGGCCAAAAACATTCAGTACTTC,CALRDSPDRRAKNIQYF
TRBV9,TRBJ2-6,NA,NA,TGTGCCAGCAGCGTAGGCCAGTTACTGAATTCTGGGGCCAACGTCCTGACTTTC,CASSVGQLLNSGANVLTF
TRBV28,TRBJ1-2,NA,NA,TGTGCCAGCAGTTTGAGTGGGCAGGTTGGCTACACCTTC,CASSLSGQVGYTF
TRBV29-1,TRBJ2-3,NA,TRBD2,TGCAGCGTTTGGGCTAGCGGGAGGTTTAGCACAGATACGCAGTATTTT,CSVWASGRFSTDTQYF
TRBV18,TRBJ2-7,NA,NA,TGTGCCAGCTCATACAGCGAAACCTACGAGCAGTACTTC,CASSYSETYEQYF
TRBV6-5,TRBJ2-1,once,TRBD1,TGTGCCAGCAGTTCCTACAGGGGGAACCGGGAACAAGAGCAGTTCTTC,CASSSYRGNREQEQFF
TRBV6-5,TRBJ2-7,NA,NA,TGTGCCAGCAGCCGCGTGGGTGCCAACTCCTACGAGCAGTACTTC,CASSRVGANSYEQYF
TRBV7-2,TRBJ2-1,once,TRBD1,TGTGCCAGCAGCTTCGACAGGGATTACAATGAGCAGTTCTTC,CASSFDRDYNEQFF
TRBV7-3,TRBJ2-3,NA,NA,TGTGCCAGCAGCTTAGCTGGTGAAGATACGCAGTATTTT,CASSLAGEDTQYF
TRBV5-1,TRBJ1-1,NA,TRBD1,TGCGCCAGCAGCCGACAGGGAATGAACACTGAAGCTTTCTTT,CASSRQGMNTEAFF
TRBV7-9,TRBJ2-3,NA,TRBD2,TGTGCCAGCAGCGGAATGGGACTAGCGGGAGGTAGCACAGATACGCAGTATTTT,CASSGMGLAGGSTDTQYF
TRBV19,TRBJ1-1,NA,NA,TGTGCCAGTCGACTCGACCGCTTTACCGGAGCTTTCTTT,CASRLDRFTGAFF
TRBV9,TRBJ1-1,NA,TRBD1,TGTGCCAGCAGCCCGCAAACAGGGGGCACTGAAGCTTTCTTT,CASSPQTGGTEAFF
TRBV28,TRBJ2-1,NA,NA,TGTGCCAGCAGCGTCCATCTTAGGGAGCAGTTCTTC,CASSVHLREQFF
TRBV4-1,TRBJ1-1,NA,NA,TGCGCCAGCAGCCAAGGGAAGTCTTTGCGGAACACTGAAGCTTTCTTT,CASSQGKSLRNTEAFF
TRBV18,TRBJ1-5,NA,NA,TGTGCCAGCTCACCCCAGAGATCGGGGGATAATCAGCCCCAGCATTTT,CASSPQRSGDNQPQHF
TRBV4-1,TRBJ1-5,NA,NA,TGCGCCAGCAGCCAACCCTACCCCAGGGGTAATCAGCCCCAGCATTTT,CASSQPYPRGNQPQHF
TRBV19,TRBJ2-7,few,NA,TGTGCCAGTAGTCCGCGGGCCCCACTGCTAGGGCTAACCTACGAGCAGTACTTC,CASSPRAPLLGLTYEQYF
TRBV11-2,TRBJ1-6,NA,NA,TGTGCCAGCAGCTTAGAGGGGGCCAATTCACCCCTCCACTTT,CASSLEGANSPLHF
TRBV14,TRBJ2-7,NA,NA,TGTGCCAGCAGCCAACTCGGCGGACAGTCCTACGAGCAGTACTTC,CASSQLGGQSYEQYF